The 13 T cell receptor beta chains given below trace back to one sample, sequenced in a study of T cells expressing NK-cell markers. Each CDR3 protein gets one entry in TCRdb, which reprocessed the 5' RACE reads and gives no DNA. The table for this sample gives around 260,000 distinct CDR3 sequences. Sequences were obtained from blood T cells: a sorted CD56 or NKG2C T cell subset, CD4+ or CD8+ T cells, or bulk PBMC T cells (not recorded which). The receptors here all came from a woman between 18 and 70 years old in good health.

The rearrangement joins TRBV20-1 to TRBJ2-3; TCRdb outputs TRBD2, but without DNA this stays unchecked. The CDR3 is 15 amino acids. Per germline, CDR1 DFQATT and CDR2 SNEGSKA (reference sequence). CDR3 residues: CSAGSGGLSTDTQYF.

The rearrangement joins TRBV7-2 to TRBJ2-7; the D call of TRBD1 rests on TCRdb alone, since no DNA is present to check it. The CDR3 sequence is 13 residues long. CDR1 SGHTA and CDR2 FQGNSA come from the germline V gene. This CDR3 is CASSYGGGREQYF.

The chain joins TRBV12-3 or TRBV12-4 to TRBJ2-5; TCRdb indicates TRBD2, and absent DNA this call remains unverified. The CDR3 loop spans 16 amino acids. The CDR3 sequence is CASSSGTSGAQETQYF.

The rearrangement uses TRBV11-2 and TRBJ2-1; TCRdb's assignment of TRBD1 cannot be checked, as there is no DNA. This CDR3 is 14 amino acids long. Germline V lookup: CDR1 SGHAT, CDR2 FQNNGV. The CDR3 sequence is CASSLRGGASEQFF.

The V gene is TRBV7-2, the J gene TRBJ1-1; TCRdb picks TRBD1, but there is no DNA to check that call. Germline V gene sequence: CDR1 SGHTA, CDR2 FQGNSA. The CDR3 extends over 15 amino acids. The CDR3 here is CASSLVTGGGTEAFF.

The rearrangement links TRBV6-6 to TRBJ2-2. The CDR3 totals 11 residues. Per germline, CDR1 MNHNY and CDR2 SVGAGI (reference sequence). This CDR3 reads CASSVTGELFF.

The chain joins TRBV12-3 or TRBV12-4 to TRBJ1-6. The CDR3 sequence is 16 residues long. CDR3 residues: CASSLSRRVYNSPLHF.

J is TRBJ2-5 and V is TRBV28; as DNA is missing, the TRBD1 call by TCRdb cannot be tested. The CDR3 totals 15 residues. Germline V gene lookup returns CDR1 MDHEN and CDR2 SYDVKM. CDR3 residues: CASTTTGTGQETQYF.

The chain links TRBV3-1 to TRBJ2-7; lacking DNA, the TRBD2 call made by TCRdb goes unchecked. Germline CDR1 reads LGHDT; CDR2 reads YNNKEL (reference sequence). The CDR3 contains 14 residues. CDR3 sequence reads: CASSQGSGGGEQYF.

The rearrangement links TRBV15 to TRBJ1-1; the TRBD1 assignment by TCRdb is unverifiable without DNA. The CDR3 extends over 17 amino acids. The germline CDR1 and CDR2 sequences are LNHNV and YYDKDF (reference sequence). The chain's CDR3 is CATSRVSGTGLNTEAFF.

The V gene is TRBV5-4, the J gene TRBJ2-7; the TCRdb call, TRBD1, lacks DNA for checking. Germline V gene lookup returns CDR1 SGHNT and CDR2 YYREEE (reference sequence). This CDR3 has 14 residues. CDR3: CASRLQGALNEQYF.

This sequence joins TRBV30 and TRBJ1-6; the D gene TCRdb calls, TRBD1, cannot be checked with no DNA. CDR3 length equals 12 residues. Per the germline V gene, CDR1 is GTSNPN and CDR2 is SVGIG (reference sequence). The CDR3: CAWSDQGVPLHF.

This chain connects TRBV14 to TRBJ2-5; there is no DNA to check the TCRdb D call of TRBD1. The CDR3 is 15 amino acids. CDR1 SGHDN and CDR2 FVKESK come from the germline V gene. The CDR3 sequence: CASSQGGQGMETQYF.